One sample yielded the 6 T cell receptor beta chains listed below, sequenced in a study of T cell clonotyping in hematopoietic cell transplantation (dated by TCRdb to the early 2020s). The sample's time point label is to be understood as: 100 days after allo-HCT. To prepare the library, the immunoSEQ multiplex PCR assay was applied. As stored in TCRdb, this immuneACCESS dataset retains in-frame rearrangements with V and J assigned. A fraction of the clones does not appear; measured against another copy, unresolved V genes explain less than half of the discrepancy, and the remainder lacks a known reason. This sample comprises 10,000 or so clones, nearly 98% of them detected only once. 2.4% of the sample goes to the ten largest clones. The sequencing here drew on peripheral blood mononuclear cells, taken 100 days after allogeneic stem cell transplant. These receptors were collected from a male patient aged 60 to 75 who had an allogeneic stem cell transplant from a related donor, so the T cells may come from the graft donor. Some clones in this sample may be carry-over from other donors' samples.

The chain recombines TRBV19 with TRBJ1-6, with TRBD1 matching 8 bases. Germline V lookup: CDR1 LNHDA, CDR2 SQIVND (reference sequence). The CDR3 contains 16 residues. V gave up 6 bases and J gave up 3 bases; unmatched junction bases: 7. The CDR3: CASRLTGARYNSPLHF. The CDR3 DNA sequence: TGTGCCAGTAGGTTGACAGGGGCCCGCTATAATTCACCCCTCCACTTT.

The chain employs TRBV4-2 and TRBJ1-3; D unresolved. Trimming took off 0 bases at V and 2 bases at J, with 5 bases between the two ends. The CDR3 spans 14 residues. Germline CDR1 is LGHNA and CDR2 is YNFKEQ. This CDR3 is CASSQDDPGNTIYF. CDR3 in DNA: TGTGCCAGCAGCCAAGACGATCCTGGAAACACCATATATTTT.

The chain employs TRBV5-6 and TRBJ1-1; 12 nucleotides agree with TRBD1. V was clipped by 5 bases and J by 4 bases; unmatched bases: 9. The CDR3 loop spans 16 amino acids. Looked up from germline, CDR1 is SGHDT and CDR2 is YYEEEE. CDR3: CASRPGQGARGTEAFF. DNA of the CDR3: TGTGCCAGCAGACCGGGACAGGGGGCCAGAGGCACTGAAGCTTTCTTT. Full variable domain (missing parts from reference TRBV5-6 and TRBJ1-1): DAGVTQSPTHLIKTRGQQVTLRCSPKSGHDTVSWYQQALGQGPQFIFQYYEEEERQRGNFPDRFSGHQFPNYSSELNVNALLLGDSALYLCASRPGQGARGTEAFFGQGTRLTVV.

CDR3 coding DNA: TGTGCCAGCAGTTTACCCCAGTACACTGAAGCTTTCTTT. Its protein product is CASSLPQYTEAFF. V gene TRBV28 combines with J gene TRBJ1-1; D not resolved. The CDR3 length is 13 residues. The ends were cut back, 2 bases at V and 3 bases at J, with 7 bases in the middle. Germline V CDR1 and CDR2: MDHEN, SYDVKM.

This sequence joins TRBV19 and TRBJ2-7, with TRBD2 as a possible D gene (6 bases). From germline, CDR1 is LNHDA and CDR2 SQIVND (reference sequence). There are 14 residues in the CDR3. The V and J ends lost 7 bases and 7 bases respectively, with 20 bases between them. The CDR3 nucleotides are TGTGCCAGTACCACCGGGACTTTGACGGGGGAGCAGTACTTC. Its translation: CASTTGTLTGEQYF.

The CDR3 loop reads CASSLWTPSAYEQYF. CDR3 nucleotides: TGCGCCAGCAGCTTGTGGACTCCCTCGGCCTACGAGCAGTACTTC. This chain uses TRBV5-1 with TRBJ2-7; a weak D match, TRBD2 (5 bases). Germline-derived CDR1 and CDR2 are SGHRS and YFSETQ. Deletions cut 1 base from V and 2 bases from J, with 13 bases between. The CDR3 extends over 15 amino acids. Based on the CDR3 plus reference TRBV5-1 and TRBJ2-7, the full variable domain is KAGVTQTPRYLIKTRGQQVTLSCSPISGHRSVSWYQQTPGQGLQFLFEYFSETQRNKGNFPGRFSGRQFSNSRSEMNVSTLELGDSALYLCASSLWTPSAYEQYFGPGTRLTVT.